The present TCR beta chain was sequenced within a study of T cell repertoires in cytomegalovirus infection. Study context: Evidence of both CMV infection and a matching HLA type came from public TCR beta signatures.

About this clonotype itself: The antigen remains unidentified.

Trimming pared 4 bases from V and 2 bases from J, leaving 16 bases between. Germline V gene lookup returns CDR1 SGHKS and CDR2 YYEKEE (reference sequence). The CDR3 has 15 residues. TCRdb re-called the reads with MiXCR, one entry per CDR3 protein. The sample holds about 890,000 distinct CDR3 sequences, less than 40% seen once. The chain joins TRBV5-5 to TRBJ2-7; no reliable D call. The starting material was cultured CD8+ T cells from PBMCs, obtained from culture after CMV antigen stimulation. This receptor was obtained from a human donor in good health (CMV status not recorded). Some clones in this sample may be carry-over from other donors' samples. CDR3 sequence: CASSGRGPPTYEQYF. DNA for the CDR3: TGTGCCAGCAGCGGGCGAGGTCCTCCCACCTACGAGCAGTACTTC.